The clone carrying this T cell receptor (beta chain) showed up just a few times. Its target is not known. This entry is derived from a study of T-cell memory formation after mild COVID-19. TCRdb passed the 5' RACE reads through MiXCR, listing each CDR3 protein once. The sample consists of some 68,000 distinct CDR3 sequences, 16% of them appearing once. Germline assignment: CDR1 MNHEY and CDR2 SVGAGI. J was trimmed by 1 base and V by 2 bases; bases with no gene match: 1. This CDR3 spans 14 amino acids. Broader study findings: Contracting CD4+ clones lay largely in CM and EM, with CD8+ ones residing in EMRA.

This TCR came from an adult woman who had mild COVID-19 (a few samples of this study predate the infection). Cell type and time point are not known. Sequencing was carried out using PBMCs or a T cell subset sorted from them (not recorded which). The genes are TRBV6-5 and TRBJ1-1; 7 nucleotides agree with TRBD1. CDR3 coding DNA: TGTGCCAGCAGTTACCGACAGGGGAACACTGAAGCTTTCTTT. This gives the protein CASSYRQGNTEAFF.